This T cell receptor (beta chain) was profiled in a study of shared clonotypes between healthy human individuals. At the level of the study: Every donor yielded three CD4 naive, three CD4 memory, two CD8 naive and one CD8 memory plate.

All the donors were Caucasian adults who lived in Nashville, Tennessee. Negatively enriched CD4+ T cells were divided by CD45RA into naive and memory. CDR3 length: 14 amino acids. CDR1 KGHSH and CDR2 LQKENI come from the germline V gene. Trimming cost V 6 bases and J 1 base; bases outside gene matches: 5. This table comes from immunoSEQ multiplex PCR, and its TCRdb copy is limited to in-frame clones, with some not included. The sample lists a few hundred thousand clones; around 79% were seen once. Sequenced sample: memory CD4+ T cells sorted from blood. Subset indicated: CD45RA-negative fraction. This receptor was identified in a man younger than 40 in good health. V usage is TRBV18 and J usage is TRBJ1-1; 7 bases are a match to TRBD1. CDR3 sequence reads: CASSWTGTNTEAFF. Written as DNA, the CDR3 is TGTGCCAGCTCCTGGACAGGAACGAACACTGAAGCTTTCTTT.